Sequencing of this T cell receptor (beta chain) was carried out in a study of blood T cell repertoires in COVID-19. Study in general: Specimens from acute and convalescent COVID-19 originated in the United States, Italy and Spain. Nucleic acid was either cDNA or gDNA, and it came from T cells, B-cell-depleted T cells, or PBMCs.

CDR1 and CDR2 from the germline V gene are SGHRS and YFSETQ. The CDR3 spans 16 residues. V shed 4 bases, J shed 9 bases, and the junction held 10 bases outside the gene matches. As originally analysed: Amplification of reference gene primers provided the estimated nucleated cell counts. Clones were read by immunoSEQ multiplex PCR, and TCRdb kept only the in-frame ones, dropping some. V and J calls and clone size are those listed in that table; D and trimming were worked out from the DNA. The sample holds 31,000 or so clones, roughly 90% seen once. The source is a man in his 60s with active COVID-19. This rearrangement joins TRBV5-1 to TRBJ2-1; 13 bases agree with TRBD2. Specimen: peripheral blood. Here the CDR3 DNA reads TGCGCCAGCAGCGGAGGACTAGCGGGGGCGCTCGGTGAGCAGTTCTTC. It is translated as CASSGGLAGALGEQFF. Full variable domain (missing parts from reference TRBV5-1 and TRBJ2-1): KAGVTQTPRYLIKTRGQQVTLSCSPISGHRSVSWYQQTPGQGLQFLFEYFSETQRNKGNFPGRFSGRQFSNSRSEMNVSTLELGDSALYLCASSGGLAGALGEQFFGPGTRLTVL.